This T cell receptor beta chain was identified in a study of T cells in Graves' hyperthyroidism and ophthalmopathy. Study overall: Initial diagnosis, before any treatment, was when peripheral blood was collected.

TCR beta CDR3 regions were amplified from RNA transcripts. RT-PCR in the first round (using the HTBI primer set) targeted the TCR CDR3. TCRdb ran MiXCR on the multiplex PCR reads and lists one entry per CDR3 protein. The data hold hundreds of thousands of distinct CDR3 sequences, with just under 20% observed a single time. This CDR3 comprises 12 residues. From germline, CDR1 is DFQATT and CDR2 SNEGSKA (reference sequence). The ends lost 5 bases at V and 3 bases at J; junction bases unmatched: 1. General study results and limits: Blood also contained most expanded thyroid clonotypes above 0.001. A model using 13 V-J features told ophthalmopathy apart from stable hyperthyroidism.

The table lists this clonotype with many counts. Antigen specificity is unknown. Patients affected by ophthalmopathy presented a Clinical Activity Score of at least 3, a NOSPECS grade of at least 4, and disease duration below 3 months. Sequencing input: blood. This TCR was recovered from a man between 40 and 49 years old with Graves' ophthalmopathy. This rearrangement joins TRBV20-1 to TRBJ2-5; 9 nucleotides agree with TRBD2. This CDR3 reads CSALAGKETQYF. CDR3 in DNA: TGCAGTGCTCTAGCGGGGAAAGAGACCCAGTACTTC.